Sequencing of this TCR beta chain was carried out in a study of cytomegalovirus exposure and HLA in healthy donors. With respect to this clone: As yet, its antigen is unknown.

Donors sampled were nominally healthy, though unrecorded immune exposures were likely. The PCR had 60 Vbeta and 13 Jbeta primers. Data came from immunoSEQ multiplex PCR; TCRdb stores just in-frame clones and leaves some out. Of more than 95,000 clones in the sample, around three quarters were seen once. Study-level findings and limits: Data from an earlier analysis indicated that most TCR beta V segments were productive either about 87% or about 30% of the time.

CDR1 is LNHDA, CDR2 SQIVND, per germline (reference sequence). The ends were cut back, 7 bases at V and 2 bases at J, with 11 bases in the middle. The CDR3 runs 13 residues. Sequenced material: PBMCs. This chain connects TRBV19 to TRBJ1-1; TRBD1 might be the D (5 bases). The origin of this receptor is a woman in her thirties or forties in good health and CMV-seronegative. The CDR3 loop is CASTQGFNTEAFF. DNA of the CDR3: TGTGCCAGTACCCAGGGATTCAACACTGAAGCTTTCTTT.